This T cell receptor beta chain was sequenced in a study of T-cell memory formation after mild COVID-19. Study at large: Across donors, TCR clusters were largely donor specific.

A note on this clonotype: Its antigen remains unknown.

The CDR3 is 15 residues long. Germline V gives CDR1 MNHEY, CDR2 SVGEGT. Deletions cut 3 bases from V and 4 bases from J, with 12 bases between. Findings of the study overall: Detection of some responders pre-infection suggested pre-existing cross-reactive memory T cells participated. Clones that got smaller from day 15 to 85 had even CD4/CD8, while clones growing later tipped toward CD4+.

TCRdb re-analysed the 5' RACE reads in MiXCR, keeping a single row per CDR3 protein. Here the sample spans more than 200,000 distinct CDR3 sequences, 15% to 20% being singletons. Specimen: PBMCs or a T cell subset sorted from them (not recorded which). The sequence derives from a young man who had mild COVID-19 (a few samples of this study predate the infection). Cell type and time point are not known. The V call is TRBV6-2 or TRBV6-3, the J call TRBJ2-2; possible D gene TRBD2, 5 bases. The CDR3 bases are TGTGCCAGCAGTTATCCCGGAGAGGGCACCGGGGAGCTGTTTTTT. It yields the protein CASSYPGEGTGELFF.